This TCR beta chain derives from a study of OX40 agonist ivuxolimab in advanced cancers. On this clone itself: Its antigen is not identified.

Sequencing was performed with immunoSEQ multiplex PCR; in TCRdb, only in-frame clones are kept and a portion is missing. The sample holds approximately 44,000 clones, around 83% seen once. General study points: The expanded peripheral T cells' antigen specificity was not determined.

Germline values: CDR1 LNHDA, CDR2 SQIVND (reference sequence). Trimming stripped 7 bases from V and 3 bases from J, with 8 bases between. The CDR3 totals 12 residues. The chain links TRBV19 to TRBJ2-3; no clear D. The specimen comprised CD4+ or CD8+ T cells sorted from blood, sampled in a trial of the OX40 agonist ivuxolimab. This clonotype was obtained from an adult with an advanced solid tumor such as melanoma, head and neck, liver or kidney cancer. The DNA for the CDR3 is TGTGCCAGTATTGACCTAACAGATACGCAGTATTTT. Protein product: CASIDLTDTQYF.